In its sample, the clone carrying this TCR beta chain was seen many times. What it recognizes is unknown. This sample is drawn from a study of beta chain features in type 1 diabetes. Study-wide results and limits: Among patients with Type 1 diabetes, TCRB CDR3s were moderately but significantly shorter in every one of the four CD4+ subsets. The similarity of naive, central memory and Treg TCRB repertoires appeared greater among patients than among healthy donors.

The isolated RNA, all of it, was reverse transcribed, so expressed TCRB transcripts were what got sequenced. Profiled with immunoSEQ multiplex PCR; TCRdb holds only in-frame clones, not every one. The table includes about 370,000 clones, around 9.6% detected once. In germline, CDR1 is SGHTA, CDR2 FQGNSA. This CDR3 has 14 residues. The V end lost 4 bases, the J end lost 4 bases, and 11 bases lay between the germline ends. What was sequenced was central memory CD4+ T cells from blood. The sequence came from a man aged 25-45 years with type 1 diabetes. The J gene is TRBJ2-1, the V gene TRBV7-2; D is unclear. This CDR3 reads CASSSQDKYNEQFF. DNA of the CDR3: TGTGCCAGCAGCTCCCAGGATAAGTACAATGAGCAGTTCTTC.